This T cell receptor (beta chain) was observed in a study of blood T cell repertoires in COVID-19. For the study at large: Both acute and convalescent COVID-19 samples were obtained from the United States, Italy and Spain. T cells, B-cell-depleted T cells, or PBMCs provided the cDNA or gDNA that served as material.

Sequenced by immunoSEQ multiplex PCR; TCRdb stores in-frame clones only, minus some. The repertoire has approximately 400,000 clones, more than 75% of them found once; the top ten carry roughly 1.2%. CDR3 length: 13 residues. Germline values: CDR1 SEHNR, CDR2 FQNEAQ (reference sequence). Trimming took 1 base from V and 7 from J, leaving 8 bases between them. The V call is TRBV7-9, the J call TRBJ1-3; D perhaps matches TRBD1 (5 bases). The source of this sequence is a human donor with acute or convalescent COVID-19. The donor label of this sample is uncertain. The specimen was peripheral blood. The DNA of the CDR3 is TGTGCCAGCAGCTTAGGCTCAGGGAACACCATATATTTT. Protein: CASSLGSGNTIYF. Supplemented by reference TRBV7-9 and TRBJ1-3, the full variable domain reads DTGVSQNPRHKITKRGQNVTFRCDPISEHNRLYWYRQTLGQGPEFLTYFQNEAQLEKSRLLSDRFSAERPKGSFSTLEIQRTEQGDSAMYLCASSLGSGNTIYFGEGSWLTVV.